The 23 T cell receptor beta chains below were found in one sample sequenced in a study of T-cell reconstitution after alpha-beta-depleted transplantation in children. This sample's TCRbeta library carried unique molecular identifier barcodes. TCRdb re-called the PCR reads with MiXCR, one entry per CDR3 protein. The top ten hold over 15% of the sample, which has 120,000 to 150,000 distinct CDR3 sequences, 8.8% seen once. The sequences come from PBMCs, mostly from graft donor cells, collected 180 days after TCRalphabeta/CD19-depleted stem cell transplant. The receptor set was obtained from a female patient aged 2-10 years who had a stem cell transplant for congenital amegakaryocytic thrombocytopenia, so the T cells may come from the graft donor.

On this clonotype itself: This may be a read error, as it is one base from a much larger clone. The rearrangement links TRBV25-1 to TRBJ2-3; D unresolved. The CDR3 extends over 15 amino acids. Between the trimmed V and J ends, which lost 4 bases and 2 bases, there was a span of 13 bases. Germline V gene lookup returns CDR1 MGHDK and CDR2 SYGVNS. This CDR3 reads CASSVTAAATDTQYF. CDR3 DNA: TGTGCCAGCAGTGTTACGGCGGCGGCCACAGATACGCAGTATTTT.

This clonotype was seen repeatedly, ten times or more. CDR3 coding DNA: TGCGCCAGCAGCTTGGGTCGACTAGCGGACCCCAATGAGCAGTTCTTC. It encodes CASSLGRLADPNEQFF. The chain joins TRBV5-1 to TRBJ2-1, with 9 bases that match TRBD2. CDR3 length: 16 amino acids. After removal of 0 bases from V and 6 bases from J, the junction contained 7 bases not matched to a gene. Germline V gives CDR1 SGHRS, CDR2 YFSETQ.

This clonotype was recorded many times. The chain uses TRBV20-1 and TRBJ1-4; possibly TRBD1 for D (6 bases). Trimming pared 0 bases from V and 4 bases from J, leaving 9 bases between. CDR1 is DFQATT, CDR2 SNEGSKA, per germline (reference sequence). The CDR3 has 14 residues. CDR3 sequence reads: CSARDGQSNEKLFF. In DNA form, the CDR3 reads TGCAGTGCTAGAGACGGACAGAGTAATGAAAAACTGTTTTTT.

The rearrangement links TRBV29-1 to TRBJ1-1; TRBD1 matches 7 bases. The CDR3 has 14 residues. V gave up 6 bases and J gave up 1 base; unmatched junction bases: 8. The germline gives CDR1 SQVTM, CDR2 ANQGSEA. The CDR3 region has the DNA TGCAGCGTCTCGGACAGGAGGGAGAACACTGAAGCTTTCTTT. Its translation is CSVSDRRENTEAFF.

The CDR3 coding sequence is TGTGCCAGCAGTTTCAGGACTTCCAATGAGCAGTTCTTC. Encoded protein: CASSFRTSNEQFF. The rearrangement links TRBV6-5 to TRBJ2-1; D is perhaps TRBD2 (5 bases). This CDR3 is 13 amino acids long. In germline, CDR1 is MNHEY, CDR2 SVGAGI. The V and J ends lost 4 bases and 6 bases respectively, with 10 bases between them.

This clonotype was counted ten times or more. CDR3 region: CASRAIYGDRVCRQPQHF. The CDR3 DNA reads as TGCGCCAGCAGGGCGATTTATGGGGACAGGGTTTGTCGGCAGCCCCAGCATTTT. The rearrangement joins TRBV5-1 to TRBJ1-5; TRBD1 agrees at 9 bases. The trim removed 5 bases at V and 7 bases at J, leaving 19 bases unmatched. Germline-derived CDR1 and CDR2 are SGHRS and YFSETQ. The CDR3 sequence is 18 residues long.

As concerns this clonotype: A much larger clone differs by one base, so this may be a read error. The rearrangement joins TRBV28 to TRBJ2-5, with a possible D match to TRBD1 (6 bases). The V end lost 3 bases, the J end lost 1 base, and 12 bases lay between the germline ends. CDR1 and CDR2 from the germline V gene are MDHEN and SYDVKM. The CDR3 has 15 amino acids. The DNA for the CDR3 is TGTGCCAGCAGTTTTAGGAACAGGGCCCAAGAGACCCAGTACTTC. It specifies CASSFRNRAQETQYF.

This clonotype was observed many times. The CDR3 DNA follows: TGTGCCAGCATGGTAAGGACTAATCAGCCCCAGCATTTT. This translates into CASMVRTNQPQHF. The rearrangement joins TRBV12-3 or TRBV12-4 to TRBJ1-5; D is unclear. The V gene lost 7 bases and the J gene lost 4 bases, with 11 bases spanning the gap. This CDR3 has 13 amino acids.

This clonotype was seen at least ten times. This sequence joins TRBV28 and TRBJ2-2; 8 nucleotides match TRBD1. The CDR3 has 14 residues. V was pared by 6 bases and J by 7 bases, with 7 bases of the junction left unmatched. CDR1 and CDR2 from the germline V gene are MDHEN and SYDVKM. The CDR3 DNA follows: TGTGCCAGCAGGATGGACAGGGCGGTCGGGGAGCTGTTTTTT. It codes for CASRMDRAVGELFF.

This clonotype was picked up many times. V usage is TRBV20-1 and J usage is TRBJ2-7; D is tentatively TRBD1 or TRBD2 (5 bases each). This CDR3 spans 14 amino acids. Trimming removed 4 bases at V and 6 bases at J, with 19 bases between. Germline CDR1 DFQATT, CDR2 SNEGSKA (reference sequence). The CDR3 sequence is CSAISGTALGEQYF. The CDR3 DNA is TGCAGTGCTATATCAGGGACGGCCCTTGGCGAGCAGTACTTC.

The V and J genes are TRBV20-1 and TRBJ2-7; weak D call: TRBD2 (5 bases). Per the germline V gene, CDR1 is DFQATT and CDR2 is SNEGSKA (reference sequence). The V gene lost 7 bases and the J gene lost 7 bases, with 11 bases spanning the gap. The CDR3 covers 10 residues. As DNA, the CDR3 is TGCAGTGGAGGCAGGAGGGAGCAGTACTTC. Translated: CSGGRREQYF.

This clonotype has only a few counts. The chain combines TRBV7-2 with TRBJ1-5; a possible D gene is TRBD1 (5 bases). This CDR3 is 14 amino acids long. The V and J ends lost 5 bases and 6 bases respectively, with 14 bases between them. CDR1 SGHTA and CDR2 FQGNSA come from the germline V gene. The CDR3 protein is CASSPREQGQPQHF. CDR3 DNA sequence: TGTGCCAGCAGCCCCAGGGAGCAAGGTCAGCCCCAGCATTTT.

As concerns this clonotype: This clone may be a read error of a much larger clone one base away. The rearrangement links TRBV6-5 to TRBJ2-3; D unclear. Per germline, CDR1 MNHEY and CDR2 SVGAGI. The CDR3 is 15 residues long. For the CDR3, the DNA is TGTGCCAGCAGTTACTCAAGTTCGGTCACACATACGCAGTATTTT. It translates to CASSYSSSVTHTQYF.

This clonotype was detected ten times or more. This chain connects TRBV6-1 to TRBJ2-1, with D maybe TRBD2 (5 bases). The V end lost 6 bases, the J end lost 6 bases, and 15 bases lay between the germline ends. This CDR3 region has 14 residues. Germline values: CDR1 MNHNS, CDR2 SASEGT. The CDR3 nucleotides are TGTGCCAGCAGCCCGGACTGGACTCGCAATGAGCAGTTCTTC. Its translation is CASSPDWTRNEQFF.

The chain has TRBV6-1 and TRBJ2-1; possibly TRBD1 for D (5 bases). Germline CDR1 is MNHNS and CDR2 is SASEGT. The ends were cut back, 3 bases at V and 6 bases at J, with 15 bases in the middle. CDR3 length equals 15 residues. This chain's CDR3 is CASSDRVIILNEQFF. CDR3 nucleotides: TGTGCCAGCAGTGACAGGGTTATAATCCTCAATGAGCAGTTCTTC.

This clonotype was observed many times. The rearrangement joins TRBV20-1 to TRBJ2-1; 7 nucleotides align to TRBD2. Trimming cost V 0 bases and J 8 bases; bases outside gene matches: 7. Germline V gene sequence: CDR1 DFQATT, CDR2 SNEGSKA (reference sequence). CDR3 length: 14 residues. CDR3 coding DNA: TGCAGTGCTAGAGAAGGACTAGTTTCGGATGAGCAGTTCTTC. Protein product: CSAREGLVSDEQFF.

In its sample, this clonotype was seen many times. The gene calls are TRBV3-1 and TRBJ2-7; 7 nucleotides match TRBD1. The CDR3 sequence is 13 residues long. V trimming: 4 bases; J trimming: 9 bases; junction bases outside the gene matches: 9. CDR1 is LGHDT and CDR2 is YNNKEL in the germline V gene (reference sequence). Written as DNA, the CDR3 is TGTGCCAGCAGCCCGACCGGGACAGCGGTGCAGTACTTC. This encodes CASSPTGTAVQYF.

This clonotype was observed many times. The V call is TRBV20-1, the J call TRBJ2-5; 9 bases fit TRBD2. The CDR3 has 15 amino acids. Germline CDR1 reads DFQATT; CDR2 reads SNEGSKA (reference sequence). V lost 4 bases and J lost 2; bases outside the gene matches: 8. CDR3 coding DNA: TGCAGTGCTAACGGTGCTAGCGGGATTCAAGAGACCCAGTACTTC. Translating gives CSANGASGIQETQYF.

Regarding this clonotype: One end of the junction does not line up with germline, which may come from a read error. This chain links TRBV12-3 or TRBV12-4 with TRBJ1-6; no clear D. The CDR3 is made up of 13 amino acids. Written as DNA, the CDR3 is TGTCCCAGCAACGGGAATGGGGATTCACCCCTCCACTTT. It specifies CPSNGNGDSPLHF.

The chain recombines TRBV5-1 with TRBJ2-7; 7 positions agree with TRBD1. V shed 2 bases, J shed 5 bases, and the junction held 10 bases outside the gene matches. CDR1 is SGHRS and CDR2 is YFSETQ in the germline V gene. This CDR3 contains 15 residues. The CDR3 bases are TGCGCCAGCAGCTTAAGACAGGGTTTATGGCACGAGCAGTACTTC. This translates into CASSLRQGLWHEQYF.

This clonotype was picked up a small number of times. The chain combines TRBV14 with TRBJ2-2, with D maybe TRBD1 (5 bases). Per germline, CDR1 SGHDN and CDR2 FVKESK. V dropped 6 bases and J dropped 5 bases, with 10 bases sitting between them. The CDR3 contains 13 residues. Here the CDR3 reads CASSKRGTGELFF. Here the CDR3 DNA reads TGTGCCAGCAGTAAAAGGGGTACCGGGGAGCTGTTTTTT.

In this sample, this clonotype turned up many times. CDR3: CATSDAKPGVYEQYF. CDR3 bases: TGTGCCACCAGTGATGCAAAGCCCGGGGTCTACGAGCAGTACTTC. The chain employs TRBV24-1 and TRBJ2-7, with D maybe TRBD2 (5 bases). Looked up from germline, CDR1 is KGHDR and CDR2 is SFDVKD. CDR3 length: 15 residues. Trimming removed 3 bases at V and 3 bases at J, with 14 bases between.

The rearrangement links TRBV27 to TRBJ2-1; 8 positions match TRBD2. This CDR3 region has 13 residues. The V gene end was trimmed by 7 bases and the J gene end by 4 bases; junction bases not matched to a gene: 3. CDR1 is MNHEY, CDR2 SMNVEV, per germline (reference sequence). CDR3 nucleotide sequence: TGTGCCAGCAAGGCGGGAGGTTACAATGAGCAGTTCTTC. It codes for CASKAGGYNEQFF.